Detailed here is one T cell receptor beta chain. Its antigen is unidentified. The PCR was carried out with 60 Vbeta primers and 13 Jbeta primers. Assay: immunoSEQ multiplex PCR; the TCRdb copy retains only in-frame clones and omits some. The data hold approximately 120,000 clones, with more than 75% observed a single time. The V end was cut by 6 bases, the J end by 0 bases, with 23 bases between. The V gene's germline CDR1 is MRHNA and CDR2 SNTAGT. The CDR3 runs 18 residues. This sample is part of a study of cytomegalovirus exposure and HLA in healthy donors. Study-wide results and limits: Earlier results showed most TCR beta V segments being productive about 90% or about 30% of the time. Later on, an analysis found that several of the most significant clusters appeared to be linked to common viral pathogens, which included parvovirus B19.

The chain couples TRBV6-4 to TRBJ1-1, with D uncertain. The clonotype originates from a middle-aged woman in good health and CMV-seropositive. Source material: PBMCs. Written as DNA, the CDR3 is TGTGCCAGCAGCGCCATAAACCCAACGACACACATGAACACTGAAGCTTTCTTT. It codes for CASSAINPTTHMNTEAFF.